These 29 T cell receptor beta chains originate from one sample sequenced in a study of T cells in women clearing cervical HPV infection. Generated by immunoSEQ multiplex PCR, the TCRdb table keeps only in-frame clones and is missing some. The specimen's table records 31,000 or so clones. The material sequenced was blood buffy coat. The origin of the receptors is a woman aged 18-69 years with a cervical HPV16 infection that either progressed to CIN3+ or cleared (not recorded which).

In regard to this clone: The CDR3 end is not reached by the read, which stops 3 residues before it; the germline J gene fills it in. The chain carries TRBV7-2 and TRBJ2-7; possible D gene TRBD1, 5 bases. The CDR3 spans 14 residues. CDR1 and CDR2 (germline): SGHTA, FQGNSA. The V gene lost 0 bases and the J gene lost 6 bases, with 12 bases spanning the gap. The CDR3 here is CASSLAQGQGEQYF. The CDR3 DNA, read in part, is TGTGCCAGCAGCTTAGCCCAGGGTCAGGGCGAG.

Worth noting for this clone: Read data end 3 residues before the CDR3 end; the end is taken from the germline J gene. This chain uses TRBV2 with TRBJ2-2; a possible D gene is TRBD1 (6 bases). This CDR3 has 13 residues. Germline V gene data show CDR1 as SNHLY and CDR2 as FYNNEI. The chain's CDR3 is CASSVGTREKLFF. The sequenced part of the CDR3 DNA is TGTGCCAGCAGTGTCGGGACACGTGAAAAG.

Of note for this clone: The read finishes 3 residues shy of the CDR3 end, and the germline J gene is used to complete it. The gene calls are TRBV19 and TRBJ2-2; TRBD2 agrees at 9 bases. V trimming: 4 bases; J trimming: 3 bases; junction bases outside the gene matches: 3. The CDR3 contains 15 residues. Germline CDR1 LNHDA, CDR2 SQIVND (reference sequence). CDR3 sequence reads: CASSRPSGDTGELFF. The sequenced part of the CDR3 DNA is TGTGCCAGTAGTAGACCTAGCGGGGACACCGGGGAG.

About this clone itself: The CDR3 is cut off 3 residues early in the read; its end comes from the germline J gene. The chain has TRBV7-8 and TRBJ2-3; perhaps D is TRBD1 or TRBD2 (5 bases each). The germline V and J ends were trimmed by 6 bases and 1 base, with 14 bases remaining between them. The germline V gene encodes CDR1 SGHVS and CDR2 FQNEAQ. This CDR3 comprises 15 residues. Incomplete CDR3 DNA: TGTGCCAGCAGAAAAAGACGAGGGGGCACAGATACG. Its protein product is CASRKRRGGTDT. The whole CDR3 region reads CASRKRRGGTDTQYF.

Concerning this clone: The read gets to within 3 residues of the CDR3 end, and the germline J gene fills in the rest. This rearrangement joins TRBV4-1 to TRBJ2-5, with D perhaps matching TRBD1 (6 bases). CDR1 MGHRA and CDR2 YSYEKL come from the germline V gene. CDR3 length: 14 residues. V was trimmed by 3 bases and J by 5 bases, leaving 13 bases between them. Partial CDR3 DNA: TGCGCCAGCAGCCAGAGCGGACAGTCGGAGACC. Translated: CASSQSGQSET. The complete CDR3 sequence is CASSQSGQSETQYF.

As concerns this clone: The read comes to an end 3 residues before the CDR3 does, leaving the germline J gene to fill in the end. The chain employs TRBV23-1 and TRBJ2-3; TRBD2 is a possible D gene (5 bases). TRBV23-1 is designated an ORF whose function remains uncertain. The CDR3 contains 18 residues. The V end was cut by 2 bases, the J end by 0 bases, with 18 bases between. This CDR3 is CASSQKRARNPSTDTQYF. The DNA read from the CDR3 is TGCGCCAGCAGTCAAAAGAGGGCGAGGAATCCTAGCACAGATACG.

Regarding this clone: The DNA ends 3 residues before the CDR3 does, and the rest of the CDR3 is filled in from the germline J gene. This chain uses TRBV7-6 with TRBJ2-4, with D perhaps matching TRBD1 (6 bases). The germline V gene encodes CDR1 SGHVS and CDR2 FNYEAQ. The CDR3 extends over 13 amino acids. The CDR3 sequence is CASSIQGLHGQYF. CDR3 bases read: TGTGCCAGCAGCATTCAGGGGTTGCATGGT.

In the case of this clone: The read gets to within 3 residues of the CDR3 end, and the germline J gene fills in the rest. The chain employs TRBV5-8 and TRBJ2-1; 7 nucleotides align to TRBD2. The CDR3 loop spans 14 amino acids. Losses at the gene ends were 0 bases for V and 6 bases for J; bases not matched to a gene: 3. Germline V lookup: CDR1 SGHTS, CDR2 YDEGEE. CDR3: CASSLGLAANEQFF. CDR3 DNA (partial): TGTGCCAGCAGCTTGGGACTAGCAGCCAATGAG. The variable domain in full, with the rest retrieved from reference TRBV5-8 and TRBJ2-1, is EAGVTQSPTHLIKTRGQQATLRCSPISGHTSVYWYQQALGLGLQFLLWYDEGEERNRGNFPPRFSGRQFPNYSSELNVNALELEDSALYLCASSLGLAANEQFFGPGTRLTVL.

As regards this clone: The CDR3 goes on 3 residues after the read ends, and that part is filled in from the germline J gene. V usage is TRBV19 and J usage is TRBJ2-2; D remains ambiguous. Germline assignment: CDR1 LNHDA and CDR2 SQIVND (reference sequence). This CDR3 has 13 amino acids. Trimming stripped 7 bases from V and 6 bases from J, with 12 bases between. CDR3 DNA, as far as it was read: TGTGCCAGTACCCCAAGCAGGCCCGGGGAG. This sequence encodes CASTPSRPGE. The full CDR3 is CASTPSRPGELFF.

The CDR3 is CAWREQGWQGAQYF. The CDR3 bases that were read are TGTGCCTGGAGGGAACAGGGATGGCAGGGGGCG. The V and J genes are TRBV30 and TRBJ2-3; TRBD1 aligns across 7 bases. The CDR3 is cut off 3 residues early in the read; its end comes from the germline J gene. CDR3 length: 14 residues. Germline V lookup: CDR1 GTSNPN, CDR2 SVGIG (reference sequence). The variable domain in full, completed from reference TRBV30 and TRBJ2-3, reads SQTIHQWPATLVQPVGSPLSLECTVEGTSNPNLYWYRQAAGRGLQLLFYSVGIGQISSEVPQNLSASRPQDRQFILSSKKLLLSDSGFYLCAWREQGWQGAQYFGPGTRLTVL.

The sequenced part of the CDR3 DNA is TGTGCCAGCAGTCCGTTAGCGGGGGGGACCACCTACGAC. It translates to CASSPLAGGTTYD. The full CDR3 reads CASSPLAGGTTYDYTF. The chain has TRBV6-2 or TRBV6-3 and TRBJ1-2, with D possibly being TRBD1 (5 bases). The read ends 3 residues shy of where the CDR3 ends; the end is completed using the germline J gene. The germline CDR1 and CDR2 sequences are MNHEY and SVGEGT. This CDR3 region has 16 residues.

The CDR3 DNA, read in part, is TGTGCCATCAAAGCAACTAGCCGAAACCAAGAGACG. Residues: CAIKATSRNQET. The whole CDR3 sequence reads CAIKATSRNQETQYF. The chain links TRBV10-3 to TRBJ2-3; D is possibly TRBD2 (6 bases). The read is 3 residues too short to cover the CDR3 end, so that end is filled in from the germline J gene. The CDR3 is 15 residues long. CDR1 and CDR2 (germline): ENHRY, SYGVKD.

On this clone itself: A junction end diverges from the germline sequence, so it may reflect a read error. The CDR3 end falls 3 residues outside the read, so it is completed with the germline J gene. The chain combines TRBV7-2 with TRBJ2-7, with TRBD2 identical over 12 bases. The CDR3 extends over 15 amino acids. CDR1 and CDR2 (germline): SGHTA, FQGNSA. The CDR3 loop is CASSLAGGTTYEQYF. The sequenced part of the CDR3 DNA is TGTGCCAGCAGCCTAGCGGGGGGGACAACCTACGAG.

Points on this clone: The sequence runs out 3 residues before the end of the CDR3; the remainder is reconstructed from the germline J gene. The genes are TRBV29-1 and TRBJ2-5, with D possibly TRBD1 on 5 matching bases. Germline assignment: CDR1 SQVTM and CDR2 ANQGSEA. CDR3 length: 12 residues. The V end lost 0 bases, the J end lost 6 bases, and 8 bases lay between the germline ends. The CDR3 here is CSVEDRVQTQYF. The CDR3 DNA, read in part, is TGCAGCGTTGAAGACAGGGTACAGACC.

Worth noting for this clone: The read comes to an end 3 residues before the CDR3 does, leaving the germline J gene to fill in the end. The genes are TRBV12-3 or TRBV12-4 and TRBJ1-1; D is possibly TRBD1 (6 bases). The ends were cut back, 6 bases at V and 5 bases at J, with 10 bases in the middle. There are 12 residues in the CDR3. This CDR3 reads CASSRTVTEAFF. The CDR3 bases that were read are TGTGCCAGCAGCCGGACAGTTACTGAA.

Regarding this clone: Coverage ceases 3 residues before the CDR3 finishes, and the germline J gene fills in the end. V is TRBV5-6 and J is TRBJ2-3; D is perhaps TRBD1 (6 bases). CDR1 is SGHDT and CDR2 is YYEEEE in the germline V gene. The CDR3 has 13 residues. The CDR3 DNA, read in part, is TGTGCCAGCAGCTCCACAGGGTATCAGCCG. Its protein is CASSSTGYQP. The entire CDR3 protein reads CASSSTGYQPQYF.

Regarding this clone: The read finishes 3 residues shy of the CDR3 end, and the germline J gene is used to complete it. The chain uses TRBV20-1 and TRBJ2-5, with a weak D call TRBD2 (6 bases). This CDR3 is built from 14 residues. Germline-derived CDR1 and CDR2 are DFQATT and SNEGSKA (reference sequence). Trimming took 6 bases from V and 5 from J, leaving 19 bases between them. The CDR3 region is CSAPGDSSGETQYF. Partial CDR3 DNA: TGCAGTGCACCGGGAGACAGCTCAGGGGAGACC.

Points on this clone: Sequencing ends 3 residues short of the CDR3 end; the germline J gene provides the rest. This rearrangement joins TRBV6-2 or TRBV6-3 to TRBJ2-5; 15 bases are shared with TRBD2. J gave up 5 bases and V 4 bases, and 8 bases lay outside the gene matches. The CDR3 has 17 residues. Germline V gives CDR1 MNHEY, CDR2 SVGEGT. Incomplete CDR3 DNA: TGTGCCAGCAGTTCCCGGACTAGCGGGAGGGCCCAGGAGACC. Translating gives CASSSRTSGRAQET. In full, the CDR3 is CASSSRTSGRAQETQYF.

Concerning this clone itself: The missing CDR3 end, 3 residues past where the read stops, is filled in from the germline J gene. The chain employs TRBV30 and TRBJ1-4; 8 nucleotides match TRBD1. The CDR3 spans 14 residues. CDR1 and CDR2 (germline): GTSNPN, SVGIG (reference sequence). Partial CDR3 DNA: TGTGCCGGGACAGGCGTAGGGGGGGGATCACCA. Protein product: CAGTGVGGGSP. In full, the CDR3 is CAGTGVGGGSPLFF.

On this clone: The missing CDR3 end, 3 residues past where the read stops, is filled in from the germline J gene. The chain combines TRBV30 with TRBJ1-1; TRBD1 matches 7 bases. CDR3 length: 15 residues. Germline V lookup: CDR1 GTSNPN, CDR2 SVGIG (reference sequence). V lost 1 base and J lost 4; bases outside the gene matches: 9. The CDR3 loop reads CAWSGRTGISTEAFF. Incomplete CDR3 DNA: TGTGCCTGGAGTGGAAGGACAGGAATAAGCACTGAA.

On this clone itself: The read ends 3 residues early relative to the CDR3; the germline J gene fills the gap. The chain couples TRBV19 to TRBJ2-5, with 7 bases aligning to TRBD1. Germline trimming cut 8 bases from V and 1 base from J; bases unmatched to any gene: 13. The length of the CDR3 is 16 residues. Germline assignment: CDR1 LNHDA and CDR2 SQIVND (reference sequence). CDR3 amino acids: CASSVAMGQFQETQYF. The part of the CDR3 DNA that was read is TGTGCCAGTTCTGTGGCCATGGGACAGTTCCAAGAGACC. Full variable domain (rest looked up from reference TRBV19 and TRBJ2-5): DGGITQSPKYLFRKEGQNVTLSCEQNLNHDAMYWYRQDPGQGLRLIYYSQIVNDFQKGDIAEGYSVSREKKESFPLTVTSAQKNPTAFYLCASSVAMGQFQETQYFGPGTRLLVL.

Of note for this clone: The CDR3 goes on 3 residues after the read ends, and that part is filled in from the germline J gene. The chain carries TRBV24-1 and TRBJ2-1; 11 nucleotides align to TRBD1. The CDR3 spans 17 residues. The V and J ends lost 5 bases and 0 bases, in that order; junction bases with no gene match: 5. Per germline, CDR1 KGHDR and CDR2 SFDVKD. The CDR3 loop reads CATSAGQGALSYNEQFF. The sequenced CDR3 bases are TGTGCCACCAGTGCCGGACAGGGGGCCCTCTCCTACAATGAG.

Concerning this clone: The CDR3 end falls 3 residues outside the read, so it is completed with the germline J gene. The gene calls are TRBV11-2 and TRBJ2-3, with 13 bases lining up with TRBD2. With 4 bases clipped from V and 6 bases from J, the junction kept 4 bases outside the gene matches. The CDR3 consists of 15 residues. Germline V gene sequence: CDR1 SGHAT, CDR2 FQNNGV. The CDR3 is CASSSWTSGSDTQYF. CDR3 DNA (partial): TGTGCCAGCAGCTCCTGGACTAGCGGGAGTGATACG. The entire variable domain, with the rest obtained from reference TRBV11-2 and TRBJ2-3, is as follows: EAGVAQSPRYKIIEKRQSVAFWCNPISGHATLYWYQQILGQGPKLLIQFQNNGVVDDSQLPKDRFSAERLKGVDSTLKIQPAKLEDSAVYLCASSSWTSGSDTQYFGPGTRLTVL.

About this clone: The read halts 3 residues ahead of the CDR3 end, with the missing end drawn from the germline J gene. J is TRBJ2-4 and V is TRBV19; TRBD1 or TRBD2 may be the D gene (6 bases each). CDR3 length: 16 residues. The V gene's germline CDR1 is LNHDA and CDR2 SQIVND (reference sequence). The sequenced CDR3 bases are TGTGCCAGTTCTGAGGGGGATCCCCGGGAGTTCTATGGT. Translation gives CASSEGDPREFYG. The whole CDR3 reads CASSEGDPREFYGQYF.

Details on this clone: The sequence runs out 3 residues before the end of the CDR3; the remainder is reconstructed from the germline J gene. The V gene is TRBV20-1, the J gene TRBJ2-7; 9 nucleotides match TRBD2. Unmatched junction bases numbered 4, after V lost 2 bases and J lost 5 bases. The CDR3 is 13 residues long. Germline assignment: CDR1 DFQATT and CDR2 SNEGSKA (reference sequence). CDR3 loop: CSARRLAGNEQYF. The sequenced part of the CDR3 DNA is TGCAGTGCTAGAAGGCTAGCGGGAAACGAG.

The CDR3 is CASSQAQGGHEQYF. The part of the CDR3 DNA that was read is TGCGCCAGCAGCCAAGCACAGGGTGGCCACGAG. The V and J genes are TRBV4-1 and TRBJ2-7; D perhaps matches TRBD1 (6 bases). The read gets to within 3 residues of the CDR3 end, and the germline J gene fills in the rest. Trimming took 1 base from V and 5 from J, leaving 12 bases between them. The V gene's germline CDR1 is MGHRA and CDR2 YSYEKL. The CDR3 covers 14 residues.

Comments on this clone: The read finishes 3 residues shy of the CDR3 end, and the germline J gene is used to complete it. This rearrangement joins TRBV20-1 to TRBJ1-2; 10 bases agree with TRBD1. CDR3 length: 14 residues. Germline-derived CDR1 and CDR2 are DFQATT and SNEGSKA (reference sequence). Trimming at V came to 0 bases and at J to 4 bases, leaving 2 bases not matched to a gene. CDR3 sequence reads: CSARDRQGAYGYTF. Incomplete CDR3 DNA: TGCAGTGCTAGAGACAGACAGGGGGCCTATGGC.

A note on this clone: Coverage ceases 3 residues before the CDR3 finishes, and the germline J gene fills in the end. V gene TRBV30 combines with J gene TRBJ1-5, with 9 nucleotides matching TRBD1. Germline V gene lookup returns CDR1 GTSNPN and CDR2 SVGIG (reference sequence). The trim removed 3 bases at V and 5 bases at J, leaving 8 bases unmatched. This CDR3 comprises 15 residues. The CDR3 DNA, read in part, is TGTGCCTGGAGCCCCGGGACAGGGAGGGATCAGCCC. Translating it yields CAWSPGTGRDQP. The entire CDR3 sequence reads CAWSPGTGRDQPQHF.

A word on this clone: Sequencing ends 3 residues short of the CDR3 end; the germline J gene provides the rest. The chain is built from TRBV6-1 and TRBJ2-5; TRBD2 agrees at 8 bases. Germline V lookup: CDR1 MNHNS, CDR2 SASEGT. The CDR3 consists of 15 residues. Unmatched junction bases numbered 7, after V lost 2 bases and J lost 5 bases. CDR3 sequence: CASSELTGGLETQYF. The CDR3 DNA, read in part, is TGTGCCAGCAGTGAATTGACGGGGGGGCTTGAGACC.